This is a list of T cell receptor beta chains from one sample in a study of blood T cell repertoires in COVID-19. Sequenced by immunoSEQ multiplex PCR; TCRdb stores in-frame clones only, minus some. The table shows 150,000 to 250,000 clones, with roughly 84% occurring only once. The source material was PBMCs or T cells enriched from blood (not recorded which). Receptors were obtained from a man in his forties or fifties who had recovered from COVID-19. Both conserved end residues are part of each CDR3. Each record gives: clone size, CDR3 length, V gene, J gene, D gene, CDR3 protein, CDR3 DNA. D genes are given only for firm matches. The size of a clone is reported for some rows only, either as once, few or many, or as a class for expanded clones.

size: NA
length: 18
V: TRBV3-1/TRBV3-2
J: TRBJ2-2
D: TRBD2
CDR3: CASSQVRRGTGRTGELFF
DNA: TGTGCCAGCAGCCAAGTTCGGCGGGGGACCGGACGGACCGGGGAGCTGTTTTTT

size: NA
length: 14
V: TRBV20-1
J: TRBJ2-3
D: NA
CDR3: CSASFVPLTDTQYF
DNA: TGCAGTGCTAGTTTCGTACCACTCACAGATACGCAGTATTTT

size: NA
length: 14
V: TRBV7-9
J: TRBJ2-2
D: NA
CDR3: CASSLLANTGELFF
DNA: TGTGCCAGCAGCTTACTCGCGAACACCGGGGAGCTGTTTTTT

size: NA
length: 15
V: TRBV6-5
J: TRBJ1-1
D: NA
CDR3: CASSLEQGPNTEAFF
DNA: TGTGCCAGCAGTCTAGAACAGGGTCCTAACACTGAAGCTTTCTTT

size: NA
length: 14
V: TRBV7-2
J: TRBJ2-3
D: NA
CDR3: CASSPGDSTDTQYF
DNA: TGTGCCAGCAGCCCTGGAGATAGCACAGATACGCAGTATTTT

size: NA
length: 15
V: TRBV4-1
J: TRBJ1-1
D: TRBD1
CDR3: CASSQKTGVYTEAFF
DNA: TGCGCCAGCAGCCAAAAGACAGGGGTTTACACTGAAGCTTTCTTT

size: NA
length: 14
V: TRBV29-1
J: TRBJ1-2
D: TRBD1
CDR3: CSVVRTGEVRGYTF
DNA: TGCAGCGTTGTAAGGACAGGGGAGGTGAGAGGCTACACCTTC

size: NA
length: 15
V: TRBV15
J: TRBJ1-1
D: NA
CDR3: CATSRDLGGNTEAFF
DNA: TGTGCCACCAGCAGAGATTTAGGAGGGAACACTGAAGCTTTCTTT

size: NA
length: 14
V: TRBV10-3
J: TRBJ1-1
D: NA
CDR3: CAISAQQTNTEAFF
DNA: TGTGCCATCAGCGCACAGCAGACGAACACTGAAGCTTTCTTT

size: NA
length: 16
V: TRBV15
J: TRBJ2-4
D: NA
CDR3: CATSRDQDRAKNIQYF
DNA: TGTGCCACCAGCAGAGATCAGGACAGAGCCAAAAACATTCAGTACTTC

size: NA
length: 13
V: TRBV5-1
J: TRBJ2-5
D: NA
CDR3: CASSLLPGETQYF
DNA: TGCGCCAGCAGCTTGCTACCTGGAGAGACCCAGTACTTC

size: NA
length: 14
V: TRBV6-4
J: TRBJ2-1
D: NA
CDR3: CASSDSGFYNEQFF
DNA: TGTGCCAGCAGTGACTCTGGCTTTTACAATGAGCAGTTCTTC

size: NA
length: 16
V: TRBV4-2
J: TRBJ2-7
D: TRBD2
CDR3: CASSQDGAGGPYEQYF
DNA: TGTGCCAGCAGCCAAGATGGGGCGGGGGGGCCGTACGAGCAGTACTTC

size: NA
length: 17
V: TRBV3-1/TRBV3-2
J: TRBJ2-3
D: NA
CDR3: CASSQYRGDIGTDTQYF
DNA: TGTGCCAGCAGCCAATATCGAGGGGACATCGGCACAGATACGCAGTATTTT

size: NA
length: 13
V: TRBV6-5
J: TRBJ1-2
D: NA
CDR3: CASSYQGDSGYTF
DNA: TGTGCCAGCAGTTATCAGGGCGATTCTGGCTACACCTTC

size: NA
length: 17
V: TRBV20-1
J: TRBJ2-1
D: TRBD2
CDR3: CSASPSGGQRGYNEQFF
DNA: TGCAGTGCTAGTCCTAGCGGGGGGCAAAGGGGCTACAATGAGCAGTTCTTC

size: NA
length: 12
V: TRBV5-6
J: TRBJ1-2
D: NA
CDR3: CASSLRGGGYTF
DNA: TGTGCCAGCAGCTTGAGAGGGGGAGGCTACACCTTC

size: few
length: 19
V: TRBV6-1
J: TRBJ1-2
D: TRBD1
CDR3: CASSELATGRTGGGYGYTF
DNA: TGTGCCAGCAGTGAGCTAGCTACCGGGCGGACAGGGGGTGGCTATGGCTACACCTTC

size: NA
length: 9
V: TRBV20-1
J: TRBJ1-1
D: NA
CDR3: CLTGTEAFF
DNA: TGCCTGACGGGCACTGAAGCTTTCTTT

size: NA
length: 16
V: TRBV5-1
J: TRBJ1-2
D: NA
CDR3: CASSLIEGGPNYGYTF
DNA: TGCGCCAGCAGCTTGATTGAAGGGGGACCTAACTATGGCTACACCTTC

size: NA
length: 12
V: TRBV29-1
J: TRBJ1-1
D: TRBD1
CDR3: CSVEYRGTEAFF
DNA: TGCAGCGTTGAATACAGGGGCACTGAAGCTTTCTTT

size: NA
length: 13
V: TRBV6-5
J: TRBJ2-3
D: NA
CDR3: CASTPPGVDTQYF
DNA: TGTGCCAGCACCCCCCCCGGGGTTGATACGCAGTATTTT

size: NA
length: 12
V: TRBV6-2/TRBV6-3
J: TRBJ2-7
D: NA
CDR3: CASSQGTAEQYF
DNA: TGTGCCAGCAGCCAAGGGACTGCCGAGCAGTACTTC

size: NA
length: 12
V: TRBV21-1
J: TRBJ1-4
D: NA
CDR3: CARPEGAEKLFF
DNA: TGTGCCAGACCTGAGGGCGCTGAAAAACTGTTTTTT

size: NA
length: 14
V: TRBV28
J: TRBJ2-7
D: TRBD2
CDR3: CASSSGGREFEQYF
DNA: TGTGCCAGCAGTAGCGGGGGCCGGGAGTTCGAGCAGTACTTC

size: NA
length: 14
V: TRBV7-9
J: TRBJ1-2
D: NA
CDR3: CASSLDMVYSGYTF
DNA: TGTGCCAGCAGCTTAGATATGGTTTACTCTGGCTACACCTTC

size: once
length: 15
V: TRBV11-3
J: TRBJ2-2
D: NA
CDR3: CASSLGLAGSGELFF
DNA: TGTGCCAGCAGCTTAGGGTTGGCGGGTTCCGGGGAGCTGTTTTTT

size: few
length: 15
V: TRBV7-9
J: TRBJ2-7
D: TRBD1
CDR3: CASSEGGQGLYEQYF
DNA: TGTGCCAGCAGCGAGGGGGGACAGGGACTATACGAGCAGTACTTC

size: NA
length: 13
V: TRBV20-1
J: TRBJ1-2
D: NA
CDR3: CSASLSANYGYTF
DNA: TGCAGTGCTAGTCTGTCCGCTAACTATGGCTACACCTTC

size: NA
length: 12
V: TRBV7-9
J: TRBJ1-4
D: NA
CDR3: CASTTGNEKLFF
DNA: TGTGCCAGCACAACAGGGAATGAAAAACTGTTTTTT

size: NA
length: 13
V: TRBV3-1/TRBV3-2
J: TRBJ1-3
D: NA
CDR3: CASSHLALHTIYF
DNA: TGTGCCAGCAGCCACCTGGCCCTCCACACCATATATTTT

size: NA
length: 14
V: TRBV19
J: TRBJ2-7
D: TRBD1
CDR3: CASSTNRGPYEQYF
DNA: TGTGCCAGTAGTACCAACAGGGGGCCCTACGAGCAGTACTTC

size: NA
length: 15
V: TRBV7-9
J: TRBJ1-1
D: NA
CDR3: CASSSQGGIGTEAFF
DNA: TGTGCCAGCAGCTCTCAGGGAGGGATAGGCACTGAAGCTTTCTTT

size: NA
length: 15
V: TRBV27
J: TRBJ2-2
D: NA
CDR3: CASSLFLRNTGELFF
DNA: TGTGCCAGCAGTTTATTTTTGCGGAACACCGGGGAGCTGTTTTTT

size: NA
length: 15
V: TRBV5-1
J: TRBJ1-1
D: NA
CDR3: CASSLEPGTDTEAFF
DNA: TGCGCCAGCAGCTTGGAACCAGGTACGGACACTGAAGCTTTCTTT